Below, 27 T cell receptor beta chains from the same sample are listed, as sequenced in a study of blood T cell repertoires in COVID-19 (dated by TCRdb to 2018 to 2021). The receptor library was made with the immunoSEQ multiplex PCR assay. TCRdb limited this immuneACCESS table to in-frame rearrangements with V and J called. A share of clones is missing; checked studies link under half to unresolved V genes, and the rest is unexplained. The sample table records some 320,000 clones; 85% of these occur just once. The ten top clones hold 1.5% to 2% of the sample. The sequencing input was PBMCs or T cells enriched from blood (not recorded which). These receptors were taken from a woman aged 30 to 39 who had been exposed to COVID-19.

The chain employs TRBV12-3 or TRBV12-4 and TRBJ1-5; unclear D gene. V was trimmed by 2 bases and J by 6 bases, leaving 5 bases between them. The CDR3 contains 12 residues. This CDR3 reads CASSLWSQPQHF. CDR3 nucleotide sequence: TGTGCCAGCAGTTTATGGAGTCAGCCCCAGCATTTT.

This clone was found once. V usage is TRBV6-5 and J usage is TRBJ1-1; 7 nucleotides match TRBD1. The CDR3 is 16 residues long. Germline CDR1 MNHEY, CDR2 SVGAGI. V was clipped by 2 bases and J by 5 bases; unmatched bases: 11. The CDR3 region is CASSYMGQTGPTEAFF. The CDR3 nucleotides are TGTGCCAGCAGTTACATGGGACAGACAGGTCCTACTGAAGCTTTCTTT.

Notes on this clone: Additional DNA sequences in this sample encode the identical CDR3. J is TRBJ2-3 and V is TRBV5-1; 7 bases align to TRBD1. V gave up 2 bases and J gave up 1 base; unmatched junction bases: 4. The germline CDR1 and CDR2 sequences are SGHRS and YFSETQ. This CDR3 is built from 15 residues. CDR3 residues: CASSLAGGRTDTQYF. CDR3 sequence (DNA): TGCGCCAGCAGCTTAGCAGGGGGACGCACAGATACGCAGTATTTT. Full variable domain (missing parts from reference TRBV5-1 and TRBJ2-3): KAGVTQTPRYLIKTRGQQVTLSCSPISGHRSVSWYQQTPGQGLQFLFEYFSETQRNKGNFPGRFSGRQFSNSRSEMNVSTLELGDSALYLCASSLAGGRTDTQYFGPGTRLTVL.

The chain links TRBV28 to TRBJ1-1, with TRBD1 matching over 7 bases. In germline, CDR1 is MDHEN, CDR2 SYDVKM. The CDR3 length is 12 residues. The J segment lost 5 bases and the V segment lost 8 bases, leaving 5 bases of the junction unmatched. The CDR3 loop reads CASQGTVTEAFF. The CDR3 DNA follows: TGTGCCAGCCAAGGGACAGTGACTGAAGCTTTCTTT.

The V gene is TRBV19, the J gene TRBJ2-3; TRBD2 matches 7 bases. Germline assignment: CDR1 LNHDA and CDR2 SQIVND (reference sequence). Trimming took 5 bases from V and 0 from J; bases not matched to a gene: 5. The CDR3 length is 15 residues. CDR3 protein: CASSDRGGSTDTQYF. The CDR3 DNA sequence: TGTGCCAGTAGTGATCGGGGAGGGAGCACAGATACGCAGTATTTT.

The chain is built from TRBV18 and TRBJ2-1, with D perhaps matching TRBD2 (5 bases). V gave up 4 bases and J gave up 7 bases, with 8 bases separating them. The CDR3 sequence is 12 residues long. Per the germline V gene, CDR1 is KGHSH and CDR2 is LQKENI. The CDR3 DNA reads TGTGCCAGCTCACTCCGGGAAAATGAGCAGTTCTTC. This codes for CASSLRENEQFF.

The chain combines TRBV28 with TRBJ2-7; 10 bases align to TRBD1. CDR1 is MDHEN and CDR2 is SYDVKM in the germline V gene. The J segment lost 3 bases and the V segment lost 5 bases, leaving 10 bases of the junction unmatched. The CDR3 sequence is 16 residues long. DNA for the CDR3: TGTGCCAGCAGTCAACCGAGGACAGGGGGGATCTACGAGCAGTACTTC. This codes for CASSQPRTGGIYEQYF. Combining the CDR3 with reference TRBV28 and TRBJ2-7 gives the whole variable domain DVKVTQSSRYLVKRTGEKVFLECVQDMDHENMFWYRQDPGLGLRLIYFSYDVKMKEKGDIPEGYSVSREKKERFSLILESASTNQTSMYLCASSQPRTGGIYEQYFGPGTRLTVT.

This clone was observed a handful of times. The rearrangement uses TRBV27 and TRBJ1-6; D gene ambiguous. Germline V gene lookup returns CDR1 MNHEY and CDR2 SMNVEV (reference sequence). V was pared by 3 bases and J by 0 bases, with 12 bases between. The CDR3 length is 17 residues. CDR3 DNA sequence: TGTGCCAGCAGTTTTTACCAAACAGCCTCCTATAATTCACCCCTCCACTTT. It is translated as CASSFYQTASYNSPLHF.

This clone was detected a few times. This chain uses TRBV2 with TRBJ1-4, with D uncertain. Trimming took 1 base from V and 16 from J, leaving 13 bases between them. The germline gives CDR1 SNHLY, CDR2 FYNNEI. CDR3 length equals 12 residues. The CDR3 DNA reads as TGTGCCAGCAGTGAAGGGGGAGTCCAAGGGTTTTTT. Translating gives CASSEGGVQGFF.

The chain links TRBV5-5 to TRBJ1-1; D gene uncertain. Germline CDR1 SGHKS, CDR2 YYEKEE (reference sequence). V was clipped by 1 base and J by 0 bases, with 4 bases between them. The length of the CDR3 is 13 residues. Here the CDR3 reads CASSLPVNTEAFF. The DNA for the CDR3 is TGTGCCAGCAGCTTGCCAGTGAACACTGAAGCTTTCTTT. Full variable domain (remainder filled in from reference TRBV5-5 and TRBJ1-1): DAGVTQSPTHLIKTRGQQVTLRCSPISGHKSVSWYQQVLGQGPQFIFQYYEKEERGRGNFPDRFSARQFPNYSSELNVNALLLGDSALYLCASSLPVNTEAFFGQGTRLTVV.

This chain uses TRBV6-1 with TRBJ2-7, with 8 bases identical to TRBD2. CDR3 size: 17 residues. Germline V lookup: CDR1 MNHNS, CDR2 SASEGT. V shed 3 bases and J 7 bases; nucleotides not matched to a gene: 17. The CDR3 here is CASSDLAGVGRAREQYF. The CDR3 nucleotides read TGTGCCAGCAGTGACCTGGCCGGGGTCGGGAGGGCCCGAGAGCAGTACTTC.

The V gene is TRBV19, the J gene TRBJ1-1; D unclear. Germline-derived CDR1 and CDR2 are LNHDA and SQIVND (reference sequence). This CDR3 is built from 15 residues. V lost 10 bases and J 0 bases, leaving 18 bases between the germline ends. CDR3 nucleotide sequence: TGTGCCACCCAAACTCCGGGTCGCATGAACACTGAAGCTTTCTTT. It specifies CATQTPGRMNTEAFF.

The V call is TRBV9, the J call TRBJ1-6; D possibly corresponds to TRBD1 (5 bases). The CDR3 runs 14 residues. V was cut by 3 bases and J by 8 bases, with 12 bases left in between. Germline lookup yields CDR1 SGDLS and CDR2 YYNGEE. Written as DNA, the CDR3 is TGTGCCAGCAGCGAGAGACAGTGGGATTCACCCCTCCACTTT. Protein product: CASSERQWDSPLHF.

The CDR3 protein is CASRNRGPGTGELFF. The CDR3 region has the DNA TGTGCCAGCAGAAACAGGGGGCCGGGCACCGGGGAGCTGTTTTTT. This chain joins TRBV2 and TRBJ2-2, with 9 nucleotides matching TRBD1. This CDR3 contains 15 residues. V lost 6 bases and J lost 4; bases outside the gene matches: 6. In germline, CDR1 is SNHLY, CDR2 FYNNEI.

The CDR3 DNA reads as TGTGCCAGCAGCTTAGGCCGGGGGGGCCGAGTAGGAGGGCAAGAGACCCAGTACTTC. Its protein product is CASSLGRGGRVGGQETQYF. This chain uses TRBV7-3 with TRBJ2-5, with 8 nucleotides matching TRBD2. The CDR3 length is 19 residues. After removal of 2 bases from V and 2 bases from J, the junction contained 16 bases not matched to a gene. Germline V gene sequence: CDR1 SGHTA, CDR2 FQGTGA.

The chain employs TRBV12-3 or TRBV12-4 and TRBJ2-3; no definite D call. Trimming removed 6 bases from V and 4 bases from J, with 8 bases in between. The CDR3 runs to 12 residues. The CDR3 coding sequence is TGTGCCAGCAGCCCACCGGCAGATACGCAGTATTTT. It is translated as CASSPPADTQYF.

The rearrangement joins TRBV5-1 to TRBJ2-1; TRBD2 agrees at 7 bases. Per the germline V gene, CDR1 is SGHRS and CDR2 is YFSETQ. The J segment lost 6 bases and the V segment lost 2 bases, leaving 11 bases of the junction unmatched. This CDR3 region has 16 residues. This chain's CDR3 is CASSFDVGGLSNEQFF. As DNA, the CDR3 is TGCGCCAGCAGCTTCGATGTGGGAGGGTTATCCAATGAGCAGTTCTTC.

The count of this clone is one. The chain carries TRBV9 and TRBJ2-7; 11 nucleotides align to TRBD1. The CDR3 is 14 residues long. With 4 bases clipped from V and 5 bases from J, the junction kept 5 bases outside the gene matches. The germline V gene has CDR1 SGDLS and CDR2 YYNGEE. Here the CDR3 DNA reads TGTGCCAGCAGCCCGGGGACAGGGGGGAACGAGCAGTACTTC. Its translation: CASSPGTGGNEQYF. Full variable domain (missing parts from reference TRBV9 and TRBJ2-7): DSGVTQTPKHLITATGQRVTLRCSPRSGDLSVYWYQQSLDQGLQFLIQYYNGEERAKGNILERFSAQQFPDLHSELNLSSLELGDSALYFCASSPGTGGNEQYFGPGTRLTVT.

The J gene is TRBJ2-2, the V gene TRBV15; 10 positions agree with TRBD2. The V segment lost 3 bases and the J segment 4 bases; nucleotides outside the gene matches: 8. Germline loops: CDR1 LNHNV, CDR2 YYDKDF (reference sequence). The CDR3 contains 17 residues. The CDR3 bases are TGTGCCACCAGCAGTTCCGGGACTAGCGTCATCACCGGGGAGCTGTTTTTT. Protein sequence: CATSSSGTSVITGELFF.

The chain uses TRBV6-2 or TRBV6-3 and TRBJ2-1; D gene unclear. V was pared by 0 bases and J by 5 bases, with 8 bases between. The CDR3 length is 14 residues. CDR1 MNHEY and CDR2 SVGEGT come from the germline V gene. CDR3 nucleotides: TGTGCCAGCAGTTACTCGAACTCTAACAATGAGCAGTTCTTC. As protein: CASSYSNSNNEQFF.

This clone was recorded only once. The V call is TRBV7-3, the J call TRBJ2-5, with D maybe TRBD2 (6 bases). Trimming removed 2 bases from V and 2 bases from J, with 15 bases in between. The CDR3 length is 16 residues. Looked up from germline, CDR1 is SGHTA and CDR2 is FQGTGA. In nucleotides, the CDR3 is TGTGCCAGCAGCTTATTCGGGACTGGAACACAAGAGACCCAGTACTTC. Protein sequence: CASSLFGTGTQETQYF.

This clone was detected once. The genes are TRBV19 and TRBJ1-2; 8 bases are shared with TRBD1. Per the germline V gene, CDR1 is LNHDA and CDR2 is SQIVND (reference sequence). This CDR3 is 14 amino acids long. V lost 3 bases, J lost 6 bases, and 6 bases stayed unmatched. The CDR3 is CASSITRGLNGYTF. In nucleotides, the CDR3 is TGTGCCAGTAGTATTACCAGGGGGCTTAATGGCTACACCTTC.

The chain joins TRBV6-5 to TRBJ1-5; D gene uncertain. The V gene lost 7 bases and the J gene lost 1 base, with 5 bases spanning the gap. The CDR3 spans 12 residues. CDR1 is MNHEY and CDR2 is SVGAGI in the germline V gene. DNA for the CDR3: TGTGCCAGCAACGGGAGCAATCAGCCCCAGCATTTT. Its protein product is CASNGSNQPQHF.

This clone was detected a few times. The gene calls are TRBV6-2 or TRBV6-3 and TRBJ1-5, with a possible D match to TRBD1 (6 bases). The V end was cut by 0 bases, the J end by 7 bases, with 7 bases between. Per the germline V gene, CDR1 is MNHEY and CDR2 is SVGEGT. The CDR3 loop spans 13 amino acids. In nucleotides, the CDR3 is TGTGCCAGCAGTTACTCCGACAGGCAGCCCCAGCATTTT. This encodes CASSYSDRQPQHF.

The rearrangement uses TRBV5-6 and TRBJ2-2; D not certain. The CDR3 runs to 15 residues. Trimming pared 0 bases from V and 3 bases from J, leaving 9 bases between. Germline V gene sequence: CDR1 SGHDT, CDR2 YYEEEE. The CDR3 loop reads CASSLGARDTGELFF. The CDR3 DNA follows: TGTGCCAGCAGCTTGGGGGCCCGAGACACCGGGGAGCTGTTTTTT.

The chain combines TRBV28 with TRBJ2-2; D may be TRBD2 (7 bases). Germline assignment: CDR1 MDHEN and CDR2 SYDVKM. V dropped 6 bases and J dropped 5 bases, with 25 bases sitting between them. The length of the CDR3 is 18 residues. The chain's CDR3 is CASSPPEGGLRNTGELFF. The CDR3 DNA sequence: TGTGCCAGCAGCCCTCCTGAGGGGGGGCTAAGGAATACCGGGGAGCTGTTTTTT.

This clone was detected once. This chain uses TRBV11-2 with TRBJ1-6, with 8 bases lining up with TRBD1. Germline assignment: CDR1 SGHAT and CDR2 FQNNGV. The CDR3 spans 14 residues. V dropped 5 bases and J dropped 7; count of bases not matched to a gene: 4. This CDR3 is CASSKQGGNSPLHF. The CDR3 bases are TGTGCCAGCAGCAAACAGGGGGGAAATTCACCCCTCCACTTT.